The 11 T cell receptor beta chains listed next were all sequenced from one sample in a study of metastatic and nonmetastatic thyroid tumors. Through MiXCR, TCRdb re-clonotyped the PCR reads. This sample yields about 43,000 clones, of which around 2.9% are seen a single time; 9.5% to 10% belongs to the top ten. Each patient went into thyroid surgery without having received any treatment. Input material: blood. These receptors were taken from a female donor with papillary thyroid cancer or a benign thyroid nodule (not recorded which). Some clones in this sample may be carry-over from other donors' samples.

The chain has TRBV2 and TRBJ2-7, with 7 nucleotides matching TRBD2. CDR3 size: 14 residues. After removal of 8 bases from V and 5 bases from J, the junction contained 12 bases not matched to a gene. The V gene's germline CDR1 is SNHLY and CDR2 FYNNEI. CDR3 loop: CASLSGQSGNEQYF. For the CDR3, the DNA is TGTGCCAGCCTTTCGGGGCAGAGCGGGAACGAGCAGTACTTC.

This clone was recorded at least ten times. The genes are TRBV19 and TRBJ1-5; 7 bases are a match to TRBD1. CDR1 and CDR2 from the germline V gene are LNHDA and SQIVND (reference sequence). CDR3 size: 14 residues. V lost 4 bases, J lost 9 bases, and 9 bases stayed unmatched. DNA for the CDR3: TGTGCCAGTAGTAGAACAGGGGTCGGGGTGCCCCAGCATTTT. This gives the protein CASSRTGVGVPQHF.

The chain recombines TRBV6-5 with TRBJ1-1; possible D gene TRBD1, 5 bases. Germline assignment: CDR1 MNHEY and CDR2 SVGAGI. The CDR3 loop spans 13 amino acids. V lost 3 bases, J lost 4 bases, and 9 bases lay in between. The CDR3 DNA reads as TGTGCCAGCAGTTATGGGGGTAGCACTGAAGCTTTCTTT. Translation gives CASSYGGSTEAFF.

This clone appeared many times. The chain links TRBV4-1 to TRBJ2-7; a possible D gene is TRBD2 (5 bases). The V gene's germline CDR1 is MGHRA and CDR2 YSYEKL. V was pared by 4 bases and J by 1 base, with 20 bases between. The CDR3 length is 17 residues. The CDR3 spells CASSPPLGLRDSYEQYF. DNA for the CDR3: TGCGCCAGCAGCCCACCCCTCGGATTGAGGGATTCCTACGAGCAGTACTTC.

This clone occurred many times. The chain combines TRBV20-1 with TRBJ2-7, with 8 bases fitting TRBD1. The germline gives CDR1 DFQATT, CDR2 SNEGSKA (reference sequence). With 5 bases clipped from V and 4 bases from J, the junction kept 4 bases outside the gene matches. CDR3 length: 12 residues. The CDR3 is CSAGQGKYEQYF. The CDR3 DNA is TGCAGTGCTGGACAGGGCAAGTACGAGCAGTACTTC.

This clone is deemed medium-sized (0.01 to 0.1%). The chain links TRBV4-2 to TRBJ1-2; TRBD1 might be the D (6 bases). Trimming took off 4 bases at V and 3 bases at J, with 9 bases between the two ends. CDR3 length equals 13 residues. Germline CDR1 LGHNA, CDR2 YNFKEQ. The CDR3 bases are TGTGCCAGCAGCCCGGGGGGCGACTATGGCTACACCTTC. Translation gives CASSPGGDYGYTF.

There are many counts of this clone. Different DNA sequences within this sample yield the same CDR3. The chain uses TRBV19 and TRBJ2-7; TRBD1 matches 11 bases. CDR1 and CDR2 from the germline V gene are LNHDA and SQIVND (reference sequence). This CDR3 contains 14 residues. The ends lost 4 bases at V and 3 bases at J; junction bases unmatched: 2. CDR3 sequence: CASSKGTGGYEQYF. The CDR3, as DNA: TGTGCCAGTAGTAAGGGGACAGGGGGCTACGAGCAGTACTTC. Filled out from reference TRBV19 and TRBJ2-7, the complete variable domain reads DGGITQSPKYLFRKEGQNVTLSCEQNLNHDAMYWYRQDPGQGLRLIYYSQIVNDFQKGDIAEGYSVSREKKESFPLTVTSAQKNPTAFYLCASSKGTGGYEQYFGPGTRLTVT.

This clone was counted ten times or more. The genes are TRBV5-5 and TRBJ1-1; maybe TRBD1 (5 bases). This CDR3 comprises 13 residues. Germline CDR1 is SGHKS and CDR2 is YYEKEE (reference sequence). V was shortened by 4 bases and J by 10 bases, with 17 bases between the two germline ends. CDR3 nucleotide sequence: TGTGCCAGCAGCCCCGACCCTCAGGGCGCAGCTTTCTTT. Amino acids: CASSPDPQGAAFF. The full variable domain, its missing parts supplied by reference TRBV5-5 and TRBJ1-1, is DAGVTQSPTHLIKTRGQQVTLRCSPISGHKSVSWYQQVLGQGPQFIFQYYEKEERGRGNFPDRFSARQFPNYSSELNVNALLLGDSALYLCASSPDPQGAAFFGQGTRLTVV.

This clone appeared a few times. This chain connects TRBV9 to TRBJ2-3; unclear D gene. The germline V gene encodes CDR1 SGDLS and CDR2 YYNGEE. This CDR3 has 15 amino acids. Trimming pared 2 bases from V and 1 base from J, leaving 11 bases between. CDR3 residues: CASSVVDGRTDTQYF. CDR3 bases: TGTGCCAGCAGCGTCGTCGACGGACGCACAGATACGCAGTATTTT.

The chain links TRBV7-9 to TRBJ2-2, with 11 bases lining up with TRBD1. Unmatched junction bases numbered 10, after V lost 1 base and J lost 3 bases. CDR3 length: 19 residues. CDR1 is SEHNR and CDR2 is FQNEAQ in the germline V gene (reference sequence). The CDR3 protein is CASSLEFGQGATDTGELFF. The DNA of the CDR3 is TGTGCCAGCAGCTTAGAATTCGGACAGGGGGCTACGGACACCGGGGAGCTGTTTTTT.

V and J are TRBV24-1 and TRBJ2-7, with D possibly TRBD1 on 5 matching bases. The CDR3 spans 12 residues. Trimming cost V 1 base and J 6 bases, with 6 bases left between them. Germline V gene data show CDR1 as KGHDR and CDR2 as SFDVKD. The CDR3: CATSDFRGEQYF. The DNA of the CDR3 is TGTGCCACCAGTGATTTTAGGGGCGAGCAGTACTTC.